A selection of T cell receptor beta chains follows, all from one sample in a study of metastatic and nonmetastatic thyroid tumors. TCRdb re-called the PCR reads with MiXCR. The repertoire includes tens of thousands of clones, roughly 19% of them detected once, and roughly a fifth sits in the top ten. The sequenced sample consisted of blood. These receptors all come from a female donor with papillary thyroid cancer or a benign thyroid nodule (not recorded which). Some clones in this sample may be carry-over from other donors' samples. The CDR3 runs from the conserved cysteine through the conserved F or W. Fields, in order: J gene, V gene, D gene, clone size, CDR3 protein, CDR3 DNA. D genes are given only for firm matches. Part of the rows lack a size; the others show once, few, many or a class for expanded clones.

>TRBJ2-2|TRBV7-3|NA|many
CASSLTQDGELFF
TGTGCCAGCAGCTTAACGCAGGACGGGGAGCTGTTTTTT
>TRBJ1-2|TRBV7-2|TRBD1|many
CASSLRQGQANYGYTF
TGTGCCAGCAGCTTAAGACAGGGACAAGCTAACTATGGCTACACCTTC
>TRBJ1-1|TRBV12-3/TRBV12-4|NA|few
CASSFGGEHPAFF
TGTGCCAGCAGTTTTGGGGGGGAGCATCCAGCTTTCTTT
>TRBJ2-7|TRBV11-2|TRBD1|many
CASSFPGQGAWEQYF
TGTGCCAGCAGCTTCCCGGGACAGGGGGCTTGGGAGCAGTACTTC
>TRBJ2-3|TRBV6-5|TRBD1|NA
CASSFIQGADTQYF
TGTGCCAGCAGTTTCATACAGGGGGCAGATACGCAGTATTTT
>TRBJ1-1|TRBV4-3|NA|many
CASSQRQPNTEAFF
TGCGCCAGCAGCCAGAGACAGCCGAACACTGAAGCTTTCTTT
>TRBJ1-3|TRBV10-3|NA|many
CAISESVSSGNTIYF
TGTGCCATCAGTGAGTCAGTGTCCTCTGGAAACACCATATATTTT
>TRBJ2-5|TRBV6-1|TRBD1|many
CASSGGQAAETQYF
TGTGCCAGCAGTGGGGGACAGGCGGCGGAGACCCAGTACTTC
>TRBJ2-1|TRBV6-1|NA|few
CASSEAPGYYNEQFF
TGTGCCAGCAGTGAAGCGCCTGGCTACTACAATGAGCAGTTCTTC
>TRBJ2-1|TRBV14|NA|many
CASSQSTGRNSYNEQFF
TGTGCCAGCAGCCAGTCAACAGGGAGGAATTCCTACAATGAGCAGTTCTTC
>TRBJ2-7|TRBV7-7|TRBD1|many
CASSPLTGGFHEQYF
TGTGCTAGCAGCCCATTAACAGGGGGGTTCCACGAGCAGTACTTC
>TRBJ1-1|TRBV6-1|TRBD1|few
CASSHRTGQAEAFF
TGTGCCAGCAGTCACCGGACAGGTCAGGCTGAAGCTTTCTTT
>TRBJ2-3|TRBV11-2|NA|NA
CASSLVFQGGDTDTQYF
TGTGCCAGCAGCTTAGTATTCCAGGGGGGGGACACAGATACGCAGTATTTT